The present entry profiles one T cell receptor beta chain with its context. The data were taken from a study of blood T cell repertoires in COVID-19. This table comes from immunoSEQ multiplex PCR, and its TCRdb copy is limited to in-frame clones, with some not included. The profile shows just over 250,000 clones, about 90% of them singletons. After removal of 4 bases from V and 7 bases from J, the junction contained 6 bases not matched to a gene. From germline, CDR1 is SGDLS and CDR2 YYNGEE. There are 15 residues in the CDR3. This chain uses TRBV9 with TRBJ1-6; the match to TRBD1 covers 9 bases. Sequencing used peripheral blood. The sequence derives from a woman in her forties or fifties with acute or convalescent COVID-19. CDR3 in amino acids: CASSPGDRENSPLHF. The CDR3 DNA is TGTGCCAGCAGCCCCGGGGACAGGGAGAATTCACCCCTCCACTTT.